This passage covers 3 T cell receptor beta chains from one sample sequenced in a study of blood T cell repertoires in COVID-19. Using immunoSEQ multiplex PCR, the repertoire was profiled, and TCRdb retains in-frame clones only, with some absent. This table holds approximately 270,000 clones, 75% to 90% found once. Sequences were obtained from PBMCs or T cells enriched from blood (not recorded which). These receptors came from a woman aged 25 to 39 who had recovered from COVID-19.

This clone was observed once. This sequence joins TRBV27 and TRBJ1-5; 8 bases match TRBD1. The V and J ends lost 3 bases and 6 bases, in that order; junction bases with no gene match: 10. The CDR3 has 16 residues. Germline CDR1 reads MNHEY; CDR2 reads SMNVEV (reference sequence). The CDR3 region is CASSLGWTGRGQPQHF. Here the CDR3 DNA reads TGTGCCAGCAGTTTGGGATGGACAGGGAGAGGTCAGCCCCAGCATTTT.

This clone was seen ten or more times. The chain couples TRBV6-5 to TRBJ2-7, with 13 bases matching TRBD2. The junction had 8 bases not matched to a gene; V was cut back by 8 bases and J by 7 bases. Germline V gene lookup returns CDR1 MNHEY and CDR2 SVGAGI. The CDR3 consists of 14 residues. CDR3 region: CASSGTSGAREQYF. The CDR3 DNA sequence: TGTGCCAGCTCCGGGACTAGCGGGGCAAGGGAGCAGTACTTC.

V usage is TRBV13 and J usage is TRBJ1-2; 9 bases map to TRBD1. The germline gives CDR1 PRHDT, CDR2 FYEKMQ (reference sequence). CDR3 size: 16 residues. J lost 1 base, V lost 3 bases, and 6 bases had no gene match. The CDR3 nucleotides are TGTGCCAGCAGCTTTCAGGGACAGGGTTTTAACTATGGCTACACCTTC. Its translation is CASSFQGQGFNYGYTF. Full variable domain (missing parts from reference TRBV13 and TRBJ1-2): AAGVIQSPRHLIKEKRETATLKCYPIPRHDTVYWYQQGPGQDPQFLISFYEKMQSDKGSIPDRFSAQQFSDYHSELNMSSLELGDSALYFCASSFQGQGFNYGYTFGSGTRLTVV.